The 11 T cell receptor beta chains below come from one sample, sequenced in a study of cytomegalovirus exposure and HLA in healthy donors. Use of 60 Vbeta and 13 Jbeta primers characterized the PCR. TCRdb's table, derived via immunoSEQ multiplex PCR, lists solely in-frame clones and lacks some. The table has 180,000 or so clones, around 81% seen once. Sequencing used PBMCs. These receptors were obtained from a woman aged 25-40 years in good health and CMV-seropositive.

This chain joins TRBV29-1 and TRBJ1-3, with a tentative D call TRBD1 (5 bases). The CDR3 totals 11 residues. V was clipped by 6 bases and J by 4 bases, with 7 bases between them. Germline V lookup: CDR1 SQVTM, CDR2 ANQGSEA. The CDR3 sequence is CSVRTGNTIYF. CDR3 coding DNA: TGCAGCGTGAGGACAGGAAACACCATATATTTT.

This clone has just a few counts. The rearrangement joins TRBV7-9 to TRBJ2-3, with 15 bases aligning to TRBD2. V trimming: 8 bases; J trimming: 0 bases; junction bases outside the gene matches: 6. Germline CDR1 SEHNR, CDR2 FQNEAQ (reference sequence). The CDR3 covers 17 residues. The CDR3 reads CASAPGLAGGSTDTQYF. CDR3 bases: TGTGCCAGCGCACCGGGACTAGCGGGAGGTAGCACAGATACGCAGTATTTT.

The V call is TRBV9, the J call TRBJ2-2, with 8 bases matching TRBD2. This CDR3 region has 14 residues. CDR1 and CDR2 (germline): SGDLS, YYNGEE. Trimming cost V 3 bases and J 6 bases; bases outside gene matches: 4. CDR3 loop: CASSARLAPGELFF. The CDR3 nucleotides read TGTGCCAGCAGCGCCAGACTAGCGCCCGGGGAGCTGTTTTTT. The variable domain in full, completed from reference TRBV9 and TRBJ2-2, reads DSGVTQTPKHLITATGQRVTLRCSPRSGDLSVYWYQQSLDQGLQFLIQYYNGEERAKGNILERFSAQQFPDLHSELNLSSLELGDSALYFCASSARLAPGELFFGEGSRLTVL.

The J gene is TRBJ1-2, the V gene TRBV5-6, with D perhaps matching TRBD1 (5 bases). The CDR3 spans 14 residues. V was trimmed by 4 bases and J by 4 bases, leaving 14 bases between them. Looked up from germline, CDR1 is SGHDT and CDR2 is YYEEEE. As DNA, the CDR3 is TGTGCCAGCAGCGAGATGGCAGGGCCCTATGGCTACACCTTC. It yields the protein CASSEMAGPYGYTF. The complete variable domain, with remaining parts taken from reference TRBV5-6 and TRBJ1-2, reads DAGVTQSPTHLIKTRGQQVTLRCSPKSGHDTVSWYQQALGQGPQFIFQYYEEEERQRGNFPDRFSGHQFPNYSSELNVNALLLGDSALYLCASSEMAGPYGYTFGSGTRLTVV.

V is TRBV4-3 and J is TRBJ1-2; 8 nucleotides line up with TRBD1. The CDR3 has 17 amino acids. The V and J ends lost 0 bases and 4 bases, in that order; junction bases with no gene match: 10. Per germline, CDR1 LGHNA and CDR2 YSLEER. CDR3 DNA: TGCGCCAGCAGCCAAGACCTGACAGGGGCGACGGCCTATGGCTACACCTTC. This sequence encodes CASSQDLTGATAYGYTF.

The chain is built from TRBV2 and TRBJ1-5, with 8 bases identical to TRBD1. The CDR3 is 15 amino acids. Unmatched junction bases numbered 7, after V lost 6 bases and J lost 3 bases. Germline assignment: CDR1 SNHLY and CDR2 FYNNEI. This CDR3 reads CASRPDRGNNQPQHF. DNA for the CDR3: TGTGCCAGCAGACCCGACAGGGGAAACAATCAGCCCCAGCATTTT.

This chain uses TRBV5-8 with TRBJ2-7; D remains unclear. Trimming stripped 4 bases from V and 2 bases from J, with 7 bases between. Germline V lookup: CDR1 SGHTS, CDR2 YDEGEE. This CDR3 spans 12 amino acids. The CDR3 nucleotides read TGTGCCAGCAGCCCCCGAGCCTACGAGCAGTACTTC. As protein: CASSPRAYEQYF.

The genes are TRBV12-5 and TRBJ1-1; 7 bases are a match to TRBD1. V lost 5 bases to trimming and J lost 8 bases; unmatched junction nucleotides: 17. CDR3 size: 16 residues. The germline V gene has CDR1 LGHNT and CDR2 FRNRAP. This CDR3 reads CASGALWGQGDTEAFF. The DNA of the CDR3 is TGTGCTAGTGGTGCCTTGTGGGGGCAGGGGGATACAGAAGCTTTCTTT.

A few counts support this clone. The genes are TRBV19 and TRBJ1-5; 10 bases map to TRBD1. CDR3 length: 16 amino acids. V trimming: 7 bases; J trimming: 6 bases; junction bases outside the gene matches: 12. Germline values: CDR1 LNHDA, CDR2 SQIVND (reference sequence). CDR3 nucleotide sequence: TGTGCCAGTACCACGACGCGGGACAGGGGACGTCAGCCCCAGCATTTT. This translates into CASTTTRDRGRQPQHF.

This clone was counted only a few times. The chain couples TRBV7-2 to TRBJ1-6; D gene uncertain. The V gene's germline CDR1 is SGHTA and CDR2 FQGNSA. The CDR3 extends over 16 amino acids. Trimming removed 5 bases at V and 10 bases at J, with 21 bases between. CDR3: CASSDRRLRGESPLHF. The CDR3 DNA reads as TGTGCCAGCAGCGATAGGAGGCTCCGGGGAGAATCACCCCTCCACTTT.

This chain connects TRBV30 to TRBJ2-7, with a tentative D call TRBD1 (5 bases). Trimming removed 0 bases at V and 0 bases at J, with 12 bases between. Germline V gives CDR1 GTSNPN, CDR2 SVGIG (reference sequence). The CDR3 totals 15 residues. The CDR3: CAWSVGAVSSYEQYF. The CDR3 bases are TGTGCCTGGAGTGTAGGGGCAGTGTCCTCCTACGAGCAGTACTTC.